This T cell receptor beta chain derives from a study of blood T cell repertoires in COVID-19. About the study: The United States, Italy and Spain were the sources of the acute and convalescent COVID-19 samples. Sources were T cells, B-cell-depleted T cells, or PBMCs; the material itself was cDNA or gDNA.

How the authors handled the data: Scientists estimated how many nucleated cells there were by amplifying reference gene primers. The method was immunoSEQ multiplex PCR; TCRdb's version includes in-frame clones alone and lacks a portion of them. V and J calls and clone size are those listed in that table; D and trimming were worked out from the DNA. The table has under 450,000 clones, roughly 86% seen once. Germline loops: CDR1 SNHLY, CDR2 FYNNEI. The length of the CDR3 is 14 residues. Trimming took off 7 bases at V and 6 bases at J, with 19 bases between the two ends. This clonotype was obtained from a human donor with acute or convalescent COVID-19. The donor label of this sample is uncertain. Sequences were obtained from peripheral blood. The chain has TRBV2 and TRBJ2-7, with D unclear. Here the CDR3 DNA reads TGTGCCAGCAAAGGCGCACCGAACAGTGTCGAGCAGTACTTC. Amino acids: CASKGAPNSVEQYF.